This T cell receptor beta chain is from a study of cytomegalovirus exposure and HLA in healthy donors. Points on this clone: The antigen is undetermined.

Amplification used 60 Vbeta primers and 13 Jbeta primers. Libraries were prepared by immunoSEQ multiplex PCR; TCRdb keeps only in-frame clonotypes and omits some of them. The sample comprises 100,000 or so clones, roughly 80% of which are singletons, and 4.1% rests with the top ten. The CDR3 is made up of 13 amino acids. CDR1 is GTSNPN, CDR2 SVGIG, per germline (reference sequence). V lost 0 bases, J lost 6 bases, and 11 bases lay in between. Study-level findings and limits: It was reported that the classifier diagnosed cytomegalovirus status with high specificity and sensitivity in both the original and validation cohorts. Later work found most CMV-associated TCR beta chains apparently HLA-restricted.

Sequenced sample: PBMCs. The rearrangement joins TRBV30 to TRBJ1-1; D possibly corresponds to TRBD1 (5 bases). This TCR was sampled from a man between 35 and 55 years old in good health and CMV-seronegative. The CDR3: CAWSVLGGSEAFF. CDR3 sequence (DNA): TGTGCCTGGAGTGTACTGGGGGGATCTGAAGCTTTCTTT.